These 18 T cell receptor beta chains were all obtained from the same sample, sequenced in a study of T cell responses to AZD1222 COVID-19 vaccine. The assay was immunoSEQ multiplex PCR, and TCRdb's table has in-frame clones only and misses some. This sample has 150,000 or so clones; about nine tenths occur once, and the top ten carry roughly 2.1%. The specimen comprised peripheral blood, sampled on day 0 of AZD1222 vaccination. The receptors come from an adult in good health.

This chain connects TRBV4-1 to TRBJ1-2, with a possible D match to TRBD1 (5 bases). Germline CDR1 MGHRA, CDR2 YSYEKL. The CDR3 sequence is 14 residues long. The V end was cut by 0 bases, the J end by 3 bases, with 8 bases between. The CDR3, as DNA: TGCGCCAGCAGCCAAGAACCGGGGCACTATGGCTACACCTTC. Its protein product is CASSQEPGHYGYTF.

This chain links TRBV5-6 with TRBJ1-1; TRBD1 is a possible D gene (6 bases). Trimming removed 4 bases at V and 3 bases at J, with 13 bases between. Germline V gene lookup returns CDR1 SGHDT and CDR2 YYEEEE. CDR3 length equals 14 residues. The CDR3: CASSAGDSYTEAFF. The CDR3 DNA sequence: TGTGCCAGCAGCGCAGGGGATTCGTACACTGAAGCTTTCTTT.

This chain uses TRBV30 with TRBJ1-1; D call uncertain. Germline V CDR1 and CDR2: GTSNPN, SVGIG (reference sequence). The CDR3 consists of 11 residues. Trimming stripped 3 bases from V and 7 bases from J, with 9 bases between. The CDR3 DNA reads TGTGCCTGGAGGTACAGTGGTGAAGCTTTCTTT. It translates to CAWRYSGEAFF.

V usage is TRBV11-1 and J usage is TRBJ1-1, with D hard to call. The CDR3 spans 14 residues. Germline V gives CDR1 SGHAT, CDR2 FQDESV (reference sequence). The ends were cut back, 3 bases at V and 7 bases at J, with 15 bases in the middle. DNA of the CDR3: TGTGCCAGCAGCTTTTCTCCCATGCGCGGTGAAGCTTTCTTT. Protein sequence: CASSFSPMRGEAFF.

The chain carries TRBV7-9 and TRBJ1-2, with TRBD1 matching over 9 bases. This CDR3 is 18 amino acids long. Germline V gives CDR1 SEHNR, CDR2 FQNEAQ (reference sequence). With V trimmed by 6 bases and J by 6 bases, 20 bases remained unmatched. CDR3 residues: CASRLDLGTGRYADGYTF. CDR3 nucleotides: TGTGCCAGCAGGCTTGATTTGGGGACAGGGAGGTACGCGGATGGCTACACCTTC.

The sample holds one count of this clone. CDR3 sequence (DNA): TGCGCCAGCAGCTTGAGTTCGTACAGATCAGCCAAAAACATTCAGTACTTC. Protein sequence: CASSLSSYRSAKNIQYF. The gene calls are TRBV5-1 and TRBJ2-4, with unresolved D. In germline, CDR1 is SGHRS, CDR2 YFSETQ. V was shortened by 1 base and J by 0 bases, with 14 bases between the two germline ends. The CDR3 is 17 residues long.

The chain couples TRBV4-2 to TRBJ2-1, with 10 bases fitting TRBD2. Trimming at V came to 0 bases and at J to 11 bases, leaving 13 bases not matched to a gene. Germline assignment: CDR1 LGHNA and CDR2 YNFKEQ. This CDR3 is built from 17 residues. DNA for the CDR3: TGTGCCAGCAGCCAAGAACCGAAGGCTAGCGGGAGTTTGAAGCAGTTCTTC. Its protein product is CASSQEPKASGSLKQFF.

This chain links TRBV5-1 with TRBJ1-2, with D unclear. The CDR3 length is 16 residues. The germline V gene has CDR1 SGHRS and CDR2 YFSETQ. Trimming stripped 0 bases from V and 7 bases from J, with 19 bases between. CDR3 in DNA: TGCGCCAGCAGCTTGGCGGGTCGTGGTGGCAGTGGTGGCTACACCTTC. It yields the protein CASSLAGRGGSGGYTF.

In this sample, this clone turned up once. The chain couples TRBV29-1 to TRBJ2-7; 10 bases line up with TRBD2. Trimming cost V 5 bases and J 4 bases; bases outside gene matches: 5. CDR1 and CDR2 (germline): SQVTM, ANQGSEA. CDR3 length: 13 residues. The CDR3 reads CSVLRTSGYEQYF. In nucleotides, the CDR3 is TGCAGCGTTCTCAGGACTAGCGGTTACGAGCAGTACTTC.

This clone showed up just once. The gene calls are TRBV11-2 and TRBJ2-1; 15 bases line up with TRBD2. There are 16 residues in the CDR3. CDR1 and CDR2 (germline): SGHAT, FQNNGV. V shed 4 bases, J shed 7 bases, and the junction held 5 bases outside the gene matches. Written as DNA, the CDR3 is TGTGCCAGCAGCTCCGTCGGGACTAGCGGGAGGAATGAGCAGTTCTTC. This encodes CASSSVGTSGRNEQFF.

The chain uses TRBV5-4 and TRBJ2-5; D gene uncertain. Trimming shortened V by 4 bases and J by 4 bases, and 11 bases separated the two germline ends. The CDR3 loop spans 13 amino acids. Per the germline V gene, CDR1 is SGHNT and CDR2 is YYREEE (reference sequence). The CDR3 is CASSPGRLETQYF. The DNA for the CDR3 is TGTGCCAGCAGCCCCGGACGCTTAGAGACCCAGTACTTC. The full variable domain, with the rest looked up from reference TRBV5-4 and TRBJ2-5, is ETGVTQSPTHLIKTRGQQVTLRCSSQSGHNTVSWYQQALGQGPQFIFQYYREEENGRGNFPPRFSGLQFPNYSSELNVNALELDDSALYLCASSPGRLETQYFGPGTRLLVL.

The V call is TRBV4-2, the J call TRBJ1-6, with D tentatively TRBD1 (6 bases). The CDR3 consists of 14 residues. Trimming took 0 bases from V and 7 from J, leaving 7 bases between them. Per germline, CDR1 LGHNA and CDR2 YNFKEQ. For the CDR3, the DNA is TGTGCCAGCAGCCAAGAAGGGGGGAATTCACCCCTCCACTTT. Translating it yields CASSQEGGNSPLHF.

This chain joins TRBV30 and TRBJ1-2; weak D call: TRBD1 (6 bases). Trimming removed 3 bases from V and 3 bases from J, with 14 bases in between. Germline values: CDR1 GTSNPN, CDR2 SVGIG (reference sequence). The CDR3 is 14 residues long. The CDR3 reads CAWREQGLHYGYTF. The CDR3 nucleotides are TGTGCCTGGAGGGAACAGGGACTCCACTATGGCTACACCTTC. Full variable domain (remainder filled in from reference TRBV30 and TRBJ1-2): SQTIHQWPATLVQPVGSPLSLECTVEGTSNPNLYWYRQAAGRGLQLLFYSVGIGQISSEVPQNLSASRPQDRQFILSSKKLLLSDSGFYLCAWREQGLHYGYTFGSGTRLTVV.

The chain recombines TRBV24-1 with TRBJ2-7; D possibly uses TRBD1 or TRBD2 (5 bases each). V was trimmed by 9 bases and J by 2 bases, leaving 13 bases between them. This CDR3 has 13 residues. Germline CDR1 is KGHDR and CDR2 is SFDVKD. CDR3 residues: CATRDPLTYEQYF. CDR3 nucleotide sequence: TGTGCCACCCGGGACCCGTTAACCTACGAGCAGTACTTC.

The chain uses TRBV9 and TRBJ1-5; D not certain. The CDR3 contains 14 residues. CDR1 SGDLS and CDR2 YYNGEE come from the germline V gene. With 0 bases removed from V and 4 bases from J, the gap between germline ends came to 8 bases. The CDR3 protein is CASSVGAENQPQHF. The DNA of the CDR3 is TGTGCCAGCAGCGTAGGGGCAGAGAATCAGCCCCAGCATTTT. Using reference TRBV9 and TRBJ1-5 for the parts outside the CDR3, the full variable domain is DSGVTQTPKHLITATGQRVTLRCSPRSGDLSVYWYQQSLDQGLQFLIQYYNGEERAKGNILERFSAQQFPDLHSELNLSSLELGDSALYFCASSVGAENQPQHFGDGTRLSIL.

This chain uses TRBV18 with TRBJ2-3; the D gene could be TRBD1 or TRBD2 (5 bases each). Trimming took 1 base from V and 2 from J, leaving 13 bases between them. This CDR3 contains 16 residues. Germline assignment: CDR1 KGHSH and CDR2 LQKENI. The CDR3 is CASSPLGSGTTDTQYF. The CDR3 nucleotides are TGTGCCAGCTCACCACTTGGGTCTGGGACCACAGATACGCAGTATTTT.

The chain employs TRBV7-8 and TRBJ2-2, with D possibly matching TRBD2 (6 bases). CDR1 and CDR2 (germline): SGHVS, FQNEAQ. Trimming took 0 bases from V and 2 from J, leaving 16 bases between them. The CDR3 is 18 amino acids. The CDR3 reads CASSLAPTASANTGELFF. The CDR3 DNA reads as TGTGCCAGCAGCTTAGCCCCCACCGCTAGCGCCAACACCGGGGAGCTGTTTTTT.

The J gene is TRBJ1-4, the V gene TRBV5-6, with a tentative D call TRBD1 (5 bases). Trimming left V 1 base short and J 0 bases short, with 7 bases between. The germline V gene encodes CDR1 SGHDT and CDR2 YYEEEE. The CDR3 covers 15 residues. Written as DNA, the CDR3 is TGTGCCAGCAGCTTGCTGGGGGCAACTAATGAAAAACTGTTTTTT. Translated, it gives CASSLLGATNEKLFF.